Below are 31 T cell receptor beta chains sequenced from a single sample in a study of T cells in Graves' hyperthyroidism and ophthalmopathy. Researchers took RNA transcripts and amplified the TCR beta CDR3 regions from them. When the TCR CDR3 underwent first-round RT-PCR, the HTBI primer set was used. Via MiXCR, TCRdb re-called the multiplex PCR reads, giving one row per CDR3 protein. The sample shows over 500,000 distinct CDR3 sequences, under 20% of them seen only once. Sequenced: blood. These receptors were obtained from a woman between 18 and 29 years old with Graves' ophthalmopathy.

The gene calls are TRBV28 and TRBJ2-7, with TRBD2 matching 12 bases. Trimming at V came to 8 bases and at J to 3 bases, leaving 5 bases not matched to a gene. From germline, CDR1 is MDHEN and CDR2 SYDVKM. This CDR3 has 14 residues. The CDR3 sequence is CASPPTSGSYEQYF. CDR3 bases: TGTGCCAGCCCACCGACTAGCGGGAGCTACGAGCAGTACTTC.

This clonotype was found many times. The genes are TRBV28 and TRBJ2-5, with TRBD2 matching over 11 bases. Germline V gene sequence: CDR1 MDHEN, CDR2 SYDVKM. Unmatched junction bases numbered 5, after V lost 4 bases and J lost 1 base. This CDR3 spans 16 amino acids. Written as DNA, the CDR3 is TGTGCCAGCAGTTCGCCGGGACTAGCGGCCCAAGAGACCCAGTACTTC. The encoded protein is CASSSPGLAAQETQYF.

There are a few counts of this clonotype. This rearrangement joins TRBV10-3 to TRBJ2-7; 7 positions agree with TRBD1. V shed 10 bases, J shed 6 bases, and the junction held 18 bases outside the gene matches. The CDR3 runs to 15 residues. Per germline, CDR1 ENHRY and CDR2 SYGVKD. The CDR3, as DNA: TGTGCCACCAAAGGGGGCACGGTCCCCGGAGGCGAGCAGTACTTC. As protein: CATKGGTVPGGEQYF.

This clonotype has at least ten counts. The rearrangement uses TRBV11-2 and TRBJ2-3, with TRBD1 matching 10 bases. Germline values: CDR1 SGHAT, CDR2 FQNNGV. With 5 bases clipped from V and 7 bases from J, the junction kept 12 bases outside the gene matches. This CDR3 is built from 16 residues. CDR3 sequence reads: CASSPTAGTGANTQYF. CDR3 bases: TGTGCCAGCAGCCCTACAGCCGGGACAGGGGCGAATACGCAGTATTTT. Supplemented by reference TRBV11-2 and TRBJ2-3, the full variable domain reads EAGVAQSPRYKIIEKRQSVAFWCNPISGHATLYWYQQILGQGPKLLIQFQNNGVVDDSQLPKDRFSAERLKGVDSTLKIQPAKLEDSAVYLCASSPTAGTGANTQYFGPGTRLTVL.

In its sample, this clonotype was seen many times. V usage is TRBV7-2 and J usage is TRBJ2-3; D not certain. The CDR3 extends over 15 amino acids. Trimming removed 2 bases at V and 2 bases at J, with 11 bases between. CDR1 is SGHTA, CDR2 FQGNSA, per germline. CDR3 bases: TGTGCCAGCAGCTTATCATCTTTTCCCACAGATACGCAGTATTTT. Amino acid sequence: CASSLSSFPTDTQYF.

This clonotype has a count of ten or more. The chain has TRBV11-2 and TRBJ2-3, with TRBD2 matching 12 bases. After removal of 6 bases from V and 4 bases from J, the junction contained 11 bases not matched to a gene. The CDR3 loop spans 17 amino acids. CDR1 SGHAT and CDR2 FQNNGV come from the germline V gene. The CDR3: CASSLGGSSGRADTQYF. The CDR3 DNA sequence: TGTGCCAGCAGTCTCGGCGGTTCTAGCGGGAGGGCAGATACGCAGTATTTT.

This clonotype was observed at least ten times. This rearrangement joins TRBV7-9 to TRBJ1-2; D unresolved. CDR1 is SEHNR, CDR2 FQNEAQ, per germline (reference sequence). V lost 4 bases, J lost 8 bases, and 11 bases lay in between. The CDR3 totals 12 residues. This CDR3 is CASSSAGGGYTF. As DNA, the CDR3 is TGTGCCAGCAGCTCCGCCGGAGGCGGCTACACCTTC.

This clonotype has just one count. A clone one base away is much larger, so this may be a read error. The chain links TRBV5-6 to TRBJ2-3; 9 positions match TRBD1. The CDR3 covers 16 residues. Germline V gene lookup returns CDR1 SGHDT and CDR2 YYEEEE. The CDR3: CASSATGGGLSDTPYF. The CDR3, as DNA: TGTGCCAGCAGCGCTACAGGGGGCGGACTCTCAGATACGCCGTATTTT.

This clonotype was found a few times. CDR3 loop: CAISESGQSYEQYF. CDR3 coding DNA: TGTGCCATCAGTGAGTCGGGACAGTCCTACGAGCAGTACTTC. The rearrangement links TRBV10-3 to TRBJ2-7, with 7 nucleotides matching TRBD1. J gave up 1 base and V 0 bases, and 0 bases lay outside the gene matches. This CDR3 region has 14 residues. Germline CDR1 ENHRY, CDR2 SYGVKD.

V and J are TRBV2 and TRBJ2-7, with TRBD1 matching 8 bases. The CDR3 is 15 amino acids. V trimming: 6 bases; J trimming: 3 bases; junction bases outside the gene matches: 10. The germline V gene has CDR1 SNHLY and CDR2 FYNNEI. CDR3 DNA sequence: TGTGCCAGCAGGGCCGGACAGGGCCCCCTCTACGAGCAGTACTTC. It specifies CASRAGQGPLYEQYF.

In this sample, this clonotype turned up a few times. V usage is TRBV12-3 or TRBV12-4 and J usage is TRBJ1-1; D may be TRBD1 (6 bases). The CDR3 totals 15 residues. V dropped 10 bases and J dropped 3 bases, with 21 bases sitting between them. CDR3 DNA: TGTGCCAATTCCCCTTGGGGGGGCATGTACACTGAAGCTTTCTTT. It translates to CANSPWGGMYTEAFF.

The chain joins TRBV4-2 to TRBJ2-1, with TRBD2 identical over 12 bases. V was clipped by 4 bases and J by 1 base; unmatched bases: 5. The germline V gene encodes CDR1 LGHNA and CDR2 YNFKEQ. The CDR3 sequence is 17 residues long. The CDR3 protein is CASSLQTSGGSYNEQFF. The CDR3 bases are TGTGCCAGCAGCCTCCAAACTAGCGGGGGGTCCTACAATGAGCAGTTCTTC.

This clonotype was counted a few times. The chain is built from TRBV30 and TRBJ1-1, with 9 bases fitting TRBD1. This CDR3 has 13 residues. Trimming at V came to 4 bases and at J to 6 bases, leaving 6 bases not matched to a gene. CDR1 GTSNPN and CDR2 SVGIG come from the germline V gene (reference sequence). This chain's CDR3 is CAWTAGQGAEAFF. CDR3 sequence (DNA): TGTGCCTGGACCGCGGGACAGGGTGCTGAAGCTTTCTTT.

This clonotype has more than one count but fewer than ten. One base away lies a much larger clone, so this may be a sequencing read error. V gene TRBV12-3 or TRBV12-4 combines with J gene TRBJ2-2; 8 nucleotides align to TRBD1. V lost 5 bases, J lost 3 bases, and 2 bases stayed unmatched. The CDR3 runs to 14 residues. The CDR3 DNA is TGTGCCAGCAGTCCGACAGGGGACACCGGGGAGCTGTTTTTT. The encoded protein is CASSPTGDTGELFF.

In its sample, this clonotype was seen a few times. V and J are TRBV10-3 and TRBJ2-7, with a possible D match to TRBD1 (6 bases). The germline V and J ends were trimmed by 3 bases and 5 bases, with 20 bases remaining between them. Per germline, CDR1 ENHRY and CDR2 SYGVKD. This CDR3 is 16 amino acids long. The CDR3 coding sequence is TGTGCCATCAGTGACCCGATGGGGGCGAGTACGGACGAGCAGTACTTC. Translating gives CAISDPMGASTDEQYF.

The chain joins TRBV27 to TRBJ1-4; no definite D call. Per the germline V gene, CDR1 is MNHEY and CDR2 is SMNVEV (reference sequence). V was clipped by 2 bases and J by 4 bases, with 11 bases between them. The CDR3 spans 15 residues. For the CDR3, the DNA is TGTGCCAGCAGTTTAGAGGGCAGCCTTAATGAAAAACTGTTTTTT. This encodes CASSLEGSLNEKLFF. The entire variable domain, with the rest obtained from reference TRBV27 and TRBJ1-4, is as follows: EAQVTQNPRYLITVTGKKLTVTCSQNMNHEYMSWYRQDPGLGLRQIYYSMNVEVTDKGDVPEGYKVSRKEKRNFPLILESPSPNQTSLYFCASSLEGSLNEKLFFGSGTQLSVL.

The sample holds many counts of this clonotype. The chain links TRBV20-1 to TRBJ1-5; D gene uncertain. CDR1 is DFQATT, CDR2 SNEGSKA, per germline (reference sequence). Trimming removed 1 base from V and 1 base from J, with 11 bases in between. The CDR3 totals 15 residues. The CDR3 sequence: CSARAFQDSNQPQHF. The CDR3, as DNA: TGCAGTGCTAGAGCCTTCCAGGACAGCAATCAGCCCCAGCATTTT.

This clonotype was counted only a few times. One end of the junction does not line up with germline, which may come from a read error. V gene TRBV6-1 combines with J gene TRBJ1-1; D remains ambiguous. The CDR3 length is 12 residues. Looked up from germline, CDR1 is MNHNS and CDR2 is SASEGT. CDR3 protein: CASGDQEPEAFF. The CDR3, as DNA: TGTGCCAGCGGTGACCAGGAACCCGAAGCTTTCTTT.

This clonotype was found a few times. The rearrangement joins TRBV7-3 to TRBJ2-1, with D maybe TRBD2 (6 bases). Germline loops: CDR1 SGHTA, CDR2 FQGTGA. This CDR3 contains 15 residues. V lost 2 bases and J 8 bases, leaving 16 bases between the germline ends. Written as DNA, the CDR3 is TGTGCCAGCAGCTTAGGGACTCTAGCGCCCGATGAGCAGTTCTTC. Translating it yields CASSLGTLAPDEQFF.

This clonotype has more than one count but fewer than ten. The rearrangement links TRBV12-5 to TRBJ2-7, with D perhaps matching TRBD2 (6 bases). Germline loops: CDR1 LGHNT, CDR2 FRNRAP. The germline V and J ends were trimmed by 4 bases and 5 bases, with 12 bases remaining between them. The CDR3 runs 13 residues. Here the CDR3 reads CASGSPGGHEQYF. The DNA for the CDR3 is TGTGCTAGTGGTTCACCTGGAGGGCACGAGCAGTACTTC.

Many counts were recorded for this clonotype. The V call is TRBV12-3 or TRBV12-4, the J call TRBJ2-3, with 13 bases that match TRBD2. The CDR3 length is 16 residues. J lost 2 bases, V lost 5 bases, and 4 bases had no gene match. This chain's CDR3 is CASSRTSGGNTDTQYF. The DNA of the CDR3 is TGTGCCAGCAGTCGGACTAGCGGGGGAAACACAGATACGCAGTATTTT.

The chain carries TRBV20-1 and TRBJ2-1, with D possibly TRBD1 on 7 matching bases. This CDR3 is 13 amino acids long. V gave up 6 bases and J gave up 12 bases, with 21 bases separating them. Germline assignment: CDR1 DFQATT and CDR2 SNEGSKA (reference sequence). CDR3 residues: CSARRFRGDGQFF. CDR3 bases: TGCAGTGCGAGGAGGTTCAGGGGGGATGGGCAGTTCTTC.

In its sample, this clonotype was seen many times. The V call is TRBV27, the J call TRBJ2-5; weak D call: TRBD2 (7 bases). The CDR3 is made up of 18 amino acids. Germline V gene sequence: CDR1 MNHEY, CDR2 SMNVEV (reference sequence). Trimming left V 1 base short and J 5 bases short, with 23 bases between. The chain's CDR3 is CASSLYGGLRPSPETQYF. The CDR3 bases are TGTGCCAGCAGTTTATACGGGGGGCTTAGGCCATCGCCCGAGACCCAGTACTTC.

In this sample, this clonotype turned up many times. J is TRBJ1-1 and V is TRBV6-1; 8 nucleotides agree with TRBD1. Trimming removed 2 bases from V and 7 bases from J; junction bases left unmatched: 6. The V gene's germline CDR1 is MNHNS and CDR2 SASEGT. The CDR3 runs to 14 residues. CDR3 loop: CASSELGQVFEAFF. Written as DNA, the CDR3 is TGTGCCAGCAGTGAATTGGGACAGGTTTTTGAAGCTTTCTTT.

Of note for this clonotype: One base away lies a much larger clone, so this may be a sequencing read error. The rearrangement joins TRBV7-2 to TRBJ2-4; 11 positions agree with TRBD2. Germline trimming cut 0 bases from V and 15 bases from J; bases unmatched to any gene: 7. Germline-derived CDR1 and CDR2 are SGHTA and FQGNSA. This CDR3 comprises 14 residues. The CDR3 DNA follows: TGTGCCAGCAGCTTAGCAAGGGGGACTAGCGGACGGTACTTC. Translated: CASSLARGTSGRYF.

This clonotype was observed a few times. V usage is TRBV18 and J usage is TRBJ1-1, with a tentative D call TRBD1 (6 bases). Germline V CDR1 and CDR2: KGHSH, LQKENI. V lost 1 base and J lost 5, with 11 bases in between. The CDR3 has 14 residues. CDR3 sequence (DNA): TGTGCCAGCTCACCACTACGGGGGGCAACTGAAGCTTTCTTT. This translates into CASSPLRGATEAFF.

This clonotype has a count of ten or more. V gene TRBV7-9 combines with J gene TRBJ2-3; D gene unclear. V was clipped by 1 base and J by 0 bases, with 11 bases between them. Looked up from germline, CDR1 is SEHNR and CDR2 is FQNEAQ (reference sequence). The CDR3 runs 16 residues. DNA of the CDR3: TGTGCCAGCAGCTTAGAGGTGACCCCGAGCACAGATACGCAGTATTTT. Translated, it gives CASSLEVTPSTDTQYF.

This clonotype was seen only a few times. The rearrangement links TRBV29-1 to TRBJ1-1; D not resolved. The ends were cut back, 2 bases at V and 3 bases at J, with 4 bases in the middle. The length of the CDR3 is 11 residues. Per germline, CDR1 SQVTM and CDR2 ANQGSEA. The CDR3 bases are TGCAGCGTTGAATCCGACACTGAAGCTTTCTTT. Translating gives CSVESDTEAFF. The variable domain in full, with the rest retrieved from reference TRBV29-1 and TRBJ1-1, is SAVISQKPSRDICQRGTSLTIQCQVDSQVTMMFWYRQQPGQSLTLIATANQGSEATYESGFVIDKFPISRPNLTFSTLTVSNMSPEDSSIYLCSVESDTEAFFGQGTRLTVV.

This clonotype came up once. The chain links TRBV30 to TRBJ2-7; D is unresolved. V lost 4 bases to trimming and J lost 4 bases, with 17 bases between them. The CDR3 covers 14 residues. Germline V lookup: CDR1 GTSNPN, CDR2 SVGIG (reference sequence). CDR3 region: CAWTALESTYEQYF. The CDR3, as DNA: TGTGCCTGGACTGCTCTTGAGAGCACGTACGAGCAGTACTTC.

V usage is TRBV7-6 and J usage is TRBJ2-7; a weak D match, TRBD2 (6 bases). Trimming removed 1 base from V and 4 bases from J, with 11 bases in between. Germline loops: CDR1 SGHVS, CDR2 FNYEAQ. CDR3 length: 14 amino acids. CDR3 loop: CASSLGPRGYEQYF. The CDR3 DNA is TGTGCCAGCAGCTTAGGGCCCCGGGGGTACGAGCAGTACTTC.

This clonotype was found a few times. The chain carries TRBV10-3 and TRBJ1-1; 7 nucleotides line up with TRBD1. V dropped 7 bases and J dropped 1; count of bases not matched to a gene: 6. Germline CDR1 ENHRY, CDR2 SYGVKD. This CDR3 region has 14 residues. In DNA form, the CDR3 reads TGTGCCATCACTCGTGACAGGGAGAACACTGAAGCTTTCTTT. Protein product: CAITRDRENTEAFF.